This passage covers 5 T cell receptor beta chains from one sample sequenced in a study of T cell clonality in common variable immunodeficiency. Produced via immunoSEQ multiplex PCR; TCRdb's table is partial and in-frame only. This sample comprises some 44,000 clones, none seen once only. Sequenced sample: peripheral blood mononuclear cells. These receptors all come from a person aged 18-70 years in good health.

This clone was recorded many times. The observed sequence ends 3 residues before the CDR3 terminus, with the missing tail filled in from the germline J gene. This chain uses TRBV4-1 with TRBJ1-5; a weak D match, TRBD1 (5 bases). The CDR3 runs to 17 residues. V shed 3 bases and J shed 1 base, with 16 bases lying between them. CDR1 and CDR2 from the germline V gene are MGHRA and YSYEKL. The sequenced CDR3 bases are TGCGCCAGCAGCCATGACCCCGCGGGGGGAAGCAATCAGCCC. It codes for CASSHDPAGGSNQP. The whole CDR3 is CASSHDPAGGSNQPQHF.

This clone was recorded at least ten times. The sequenced fragment ends 3 residues before the CDR3 boundary, so the rest is inferred from the germline J gene. This sequence joins TRBV7-3 and TRBJ1-1; 7 nucleotides line up with TRBD1. Germline CDR1 SGHTA, CDR2 FQGTGA. The junction had 7 bases not matched to a gene; V was cut back by 5 bases and J by 1 base. CDR3 length equals 15 residues. The part of the CDR3 DNA that was read is TGTGCCAGCAGCACCTCGGGACAGCCGAACACTGAA. This gives the protein CASSTSGQPNTE. The CDR3 in its entirety is CASSTSGQPNTEAFF.

This clone was seen many times. The CDR3 goes on 3 residues after the read ends, and that part is filled in from the germline J gene. The gene calls are TRBV19 and TRBJ1-2; D gene uncertain. There are 14 residues in the CDR3. Germline V gives CDR1 LNHDA, CDR2 SQIVND (reference sequence). V shed 6 bases and J shed 5 bases, with 16 bases lying between them. The CDR3 DNA, read in part, is TGTGCCAGTAGGAGGCAGGACTTAGGATATGGC. The encoded protein is CASRRQDLGYG. The whole CDR3 reads CASRRQDLGYGYTF.

This clone was detected ten times or more. Read data end 3 residues before the CDR3 end; the end is taken from the germline J gene. The chain couples TRBV7-8 to TRBJ1-1; possibly TRBD1 for D (5 bases). V was pared by 3 bases and J by 1 base, with 15 bases between. CDR3 length equals 16 residues. Germline CDR1 SGHVS, CDR2 FQNEAQ. CDR3 in amino acids: CASSFRQGGRNTEAFF. Incomplete CDR3 DNA: TGTGCCAGCAGCTTTCGTCAGGGCGGAAGGAACACTGAA.

This clone appeared many times. The sequence runs out 3 residues before the end of the CDR3; the remainder is reconstructed from the germline J gene. V gene TRBV19 combines with J gene TRBJ1-5, with D possibly matching TRBD1 (5 bases). CDR3 length: 16 amino acids. Trimming took off 3 bases at V and 3 bases at J, with 15 bases between the two ends. Germline-derived CDR1 and CDR2 are LNHDA and SQIVND (reference sequence). CDR3 DNA (partial): TGTGCCAGTAGTATGGTTAAAGGGGTTATCAATCAGCCC. This translates into CASSMVKGVINQP. The entire CDR3 sequence reads CASSMVKGVINQPQHF.